This T cell receptor beta chain was identified during a study of regulatory T cells in long-lasting Graves disease. Study-wide context: Newly diagnosed Graves' patients had under 3 months of antithyroid drugs. Study-wide points: Whereas 1,000 or so public clonotypes were shared by new patients, persistent patients shared more, at approximately 2,700.

The sample's time point: newly diagnosed GD, antithyroid drugs for less than 3 months. The authors made the TCR library using RNA they extracted from PBMCs. Graves' disease diagnoses followed American Thyroid Association guidelines. Per germline, CDR1 LGHDT and CDR2 YNNKEL (reference sequence). The CDR3 is 15 amino acids. Trimming removed 5 bases at V and 0 bases at J, with 13 bases between. There are many counts of this clonotype. Its specificity is not known. Construction of the TCR beta libraries employed iRepertoire HTBI primers in conjunction with Arm-PCR of CDR3 regions. TCRdb re-called the multiplex PCR reads with MiXCR, one entry per CDR3 protein. The data contain around 420,000 distinct CDR3 sequences, around 16% of them singletons.

This sequence joins TRBV3-1 and TRBJ1-1; D unclear. This sequence was found in a female donor with Graves disease. Here the sequenced sample was peripheral blood mononuclear cells (PBMCs), taken at new diagnosis, from a patient treated with antithyroid drugs. CDR3 residues: CASSYLPGLNTEAFF. In nucleotides, the CDR3 is TGTGCCAGCAGCTACTTACCGGGATTGAACACTGAAGCTTTCTTT. Supplemented by reference TRBV3-1 and TRBJ1-1, the full variable domain reads DTAVSQTPKYLVTQMGNDKSIKCEQNLGHDTMYWYKQDSKKFLKIMFSYNNKELIINETVPNRFSPKSPDKAHLNLHINSLELGDSAVYFCASSYLPGLNTEAFFGQGTRLTVV.